The following is a TCR beta chain sequence with its context. Its specificity is unknown. These data come from a study of cytomegalovirus exposure and HLA in healthy donors. Study outcomes and limitations: Reports showed the classifier diagnosing cytomegalovirus status with high specificity and sensitivity. In vitro experiments confirmed that three CMV-associated chains were specific for CMV antigens.

Libraries were prepared by immunoSEQ multiplex PCR; TCRdb keeps only in-frame clonotypes and omits some of them. Among tens of thousands of clones listed, about 92% were seen once. CDR3 length: 13 amino acids. J lost 4 bases, V lost 3 bases, and 2 bases had no gene match. Germline V gene lookup returns CDR1 MNHEY and CDR2 SMNVEV (reference sequence). This TCR derives from a man younger than 35 in good health and CMV-seronegative. The chain combines TRBV27 with TRBJ1-2, with 7 bases identical to TRBD1. Sample: PBMCs. CDR3 region: CASSFRQGYGYTF. The CDR3 DNA is TGTGCCAGCAGTTTTCGACAGGGCTATGGCTACACCTTC.